This is a list of T cell receptor beta chains from one sample in a study of beta chain features in type 1 diabetes. Assay used: immunoSEQ multiplex PCR; TCRdb lists only in-frame clones, some missing. The table shows under 950,000 clones, with roughly 16% occurring only once. Sequencing input: naive CD4+ T cells from blood. The receptors stem from a woman aged 18-35 years in good health. Each CDR3 is given with its conserved first and last residue. The D gene is left open where the match is weak. Size is omitted from some rows. Given values are once, few, many or a class for expanded clones.

size | J | D | V | DNA | CDR3
few | TRBJ2-7 | - | TRBV11-2 | TGTGCCAGCAGCCGGAGTGGGGGAATTTACGAGCAGTACTTC | CASSRSGGIYEQYF
few | TRBJ2-7 | - | TRBV18 | TGTGCCAGCTCACCCCAGGGGCCCCCTTCCGAGCAGTACTTC | CASSPQGPPSEQYF
few | TRBJ2-5 | TRBD2 | TRBV5-1 | TGCGCCAGTGGGACTAGCCAAGGCAAAGAGACCCAGTACTTC | CASGTSQGKETQYF
- | TRBJ1-3 | - | TRBV19 | TGTGCCAGTATAATAGCGGGGATCTCTGGAAACACCATATATTTT | CASIIAGISGNTIYF
few | TRBJ2-5 | - | TRBV9 | TGTGCCAGCAGCGTAGACCAGAGAGAGACCCAGTACTTC | CASSVDQRETQYF
- | TRBJ2-5 | TRBD1 | TRBV6-1 | TGTGCCACCCGAGGGACAGGGAAGACCCAGTACTTC | CATRGTGKTQYF
few | TRBJ2-5 | TRBD2 | TRBV7-2 | TGTGCCAGCAGCTCAGGACTAGCTGGAACGTACCAAGAGACCCAGTACTTC | CASSSGLAGTYQETQYF
- | TRBJ2-7 | TRBD1 | TRBV11-2 | TGTGCCAGCAGTCGGGGGTGGGACAGGGCCTACGAGCAGTACTTC | CASSRGWDRAYEQYF
- | TRBJ1-4 | - | TRBV10-3 | TGTGCCATCAGTGAGTCTGGGGGCGAAAAACTGTTTTTT | CAISESGGEKLFF
- | TRBJ2-7 | - | TRBV7-9 | TGTGCCAGCAGTCATACAGGCTACGAGCAGTACTTC | CASSHTGYEQYF
few | TRBJ1-2 | - | TRBV7-9 | TGTGCCAGCAGCAGACTAACTAATTTCAACTATGGCTACACCTTC | CASSRLTNFNYGYTF
few | TRBJ1-2 | TRBD1 | TRBV15 | TGTGCCACCAGCAGGGGACAGGGAGATGGCTACACCTTC | CATSRGQGDGYTF
- | TRBJ2-3 | - | TRBV29-1 | TGCAGCGTTGGGCTAAGCACAGATACGCAGTATTTT | CSVGLSTDTQYF
- | TRBJ2-1 | - | TRBV4-3 | TGCGCCAGCAGGGGGGCCCTGAGCTCCTACAATGAGCAGTTCTTC | CASRGALSSYNEQFF
- | TRBJ1-1 | TRBD1 | TRBV18 | TGTGCCAGCTCACTTGCGGGACAGATGAACACTGAAGCTTTCTTT | CASSLAGQMNTEAFF
few | TRBJ2-7 | - | TRBV4-2 | TGTGCCAGCAGCCAGAGGGTTGATGGAGTCGGCTCCTACGAGCAGTACTTC | CASSQRVDGVGSYEQYF
few | TRBJ1-2 | - | TRBV4-1 | TGCGCCAGCAGCCCCGTTACTAACTATGGCTACACCTTC | CASSPVTNYGYTF
- | TRBJ2-5 | - | TRBV6-5 | TGTGCCAGCAGTTACTCGGACAGCGGGGTCCAAGAGACCCAGTACTTC | CASSYSDSGVQETQYF
few | TRBJ2-1 | - | TRBV28 | TGTGCCAGCGCCGGCGGGACGTCCTACAATGAGCAGTTCTTC | CASAGGTSYNEQFF
- | TRBJ2-6 | - | TRBV6-5 | TGTGCCAGCAGTTACTCGTACTCTGGGGCCAACGTCCTGACTTTC | CASSYSYSGANVLTF
few | TRBJ2-7 | - | TRBV4-2 | TGTGCCAGCAGCCAAGTACCGGGTATGGGCGAGCAGTACTTC | CASSQVPGMGEQYF
few | TRBJ2-3 | - | TRBV29-1 | TGCAGCGTTACTCAGGGGACGGGCACAGATACGCAGTATTTT | CSVTQGTGTDTQYF
- | TRBJ2-1 | - | TRBV19 | TGTGCCAGTAGTATAAACCCCGGGACGCTTGGTGAGCAGTTCTTC | CASSINPGTLGEQFF
few | TRBJ2-7 | - | TRBV15 | TGTGCCACCAGCAGAGATCCCGGCAGTACCTACGAGCAGTACTTC | CATSRDPGSTYEQYF
few | TRBJ2-3 | - | TRBV4-3 | TGCGCCAGCAGCCAAGATCTCGCCCGGAACACAGATACGCAGTATTTT | CASSQDLARNTDTQYF
few | TRBJ1-5 | - | TRBV7-9 | TGTGCCAGCAGCCGGACCGGGGGGGAGCCCCAGCATTTT | CASSRTGGEPQHF